This T cell receptor beta chain was captured by sequencing in a study of metastatic and nonmetastatic thyroid tumors. Looking at the study overall: Across peripheral blood and tumor or nodule tissue samples taken from malignant and benign thyroid patients, the repertoires were compared with one another.

This clone appeared many times. Original handling: Across clinicopathological groups, CDR3 differences served as the basis for building a distant-metastasis classifier for papillary thyroid cancer. From the PCR reads, TCRdb re-called clones with MiXCR. These V and J calls are TCRdb output, not the study's own analysis. The table shows about 93,000 clones, with 12% occurring only once. CDR3 length: 15 residues. V lost 4 bases and J lost 1, with 14 bases in between. Germline assignment: CDR1 SGDLS and CDR2 YYNGEE. No patient received treatment before thyroid surgery. The sequenced material came from blood. This sequence was found in a female donor with papillary thyroid cancer or a benign thyroid nodule (not recorded which). Some clones in this sample may be carry-over from other donors' samples. The chain couples TRBV9 to TRBJ1-1, with D uncertain. CDR3 region: CASSPTQGRNTEAFF. The CDR3 DNA follows: TGTGCCAGCAGCCCGACCCAAGGAAGGAACACTGAAGCTTTCTTT.